This TCR beta chain was recovered during a study of graft-versus-host responses after intestinal transplantation. The overall study: Recipients underwent multivisceral, liver-intestinal, or isolated intestinal transplants. Study-level results: Ileal or blood samples showed some GvH clones first, and such clones were also found in recipient marrow. Peak GvH clone levels in circulation were associated with early post-transplant HvG declines.

About this clone: Its antigen is unidentified.

The CDR3 runs 12 residues. Trimming took 5 bases from V and 3 from J, leaving 8 bases between them. Germline V gene lookup returns CDR1 MNHNY and CDR2 SVGAGI (reference sequence). TCRdb's table, derived via immunoSEQ multiplex PCR, lists solely in-frame clones and lacks some. The sample records under 95,000 clones, roughly 90% being singletons. The gene calls are TRBV6-6 and TRBJ2-7; weak D call: TRBD1 (6 bases). The TCR was taken from a human donor who received an intestinal transplant. The sample in question was unstimulated CD8+ T cells sorted from spleen or lymph node cells, obtained before intestinal transplant. The CDR3 loop reads CASSGGHYEQYF. The CDR3 nucleotides are TGTGCCAGCAGTGGGGGACACTACGAGCAGTACTTC.